The clone carrying this TCR beta chain was seen once. The target antigen is unknown. This sample stems from a study of T cell responses to AZD1222 COVID-19 vaccine. With 7 bases clipped from V and 4 bases from J, the junction kept 7 bases outside the gene matches. The V gene's germline CDR1 is SGHRS and CDR2 YFSETQ. CDR3 length: 13 residues. The assay was immunoSEQ multiplex PCR, and TCRdb's table has in-frame clones only and misses some. The top ten clones hold 1% to 1.5% of a sample with 100,000 or so clones, about nine tenths of them seen once. Broader study findings: Repertoire samples came only from after the peak T cell response. Reports say nearly half of spike-specific TCRs go after unmutated variant regions.

Sequences were derived from peripheral blood, sampled on day 0 of AZD1222 vaccination. This clonotype was sampled from an adult in good health. The chain is built from TRBV5-1 and TRBJ2-5, with 7 bases fitting TRBD1. Written as DNA, the CDR3 is TGCGCCAGCGGGAGACAGGGTGGAGAGACCCAGTACTTC. Its translation is CASGRQGGETQYF. Full variable domain (rest looked up from reference TRBV5-1 and TRBJ2-5): KAGVTQTPRYLIKTRGQQVTLSCSPISGHRSVSWYQQTPGQGLQFLFEYFSETQRNKGNFPGRFSGRQFSNSRSEMNVSTLELGDSALYLCASGRQGGETQYFGPGTRLLVL.